A selection of T cell receptor beta chains follows, all from one sample in a study of vaccination effects on CD4 cells after COVID-19. Assay: immunoSEQ multiplex PCR; the TCRdb copy retains only in-frame clones and omits some. The profile covers some 31,000 clones, with around 73% appearing a single time and 27% taken by the ten largest. These receptors' antigens are unknown. This sample comprised CD4+ T cells from PBMCs cultured with HCoV-OC43 spike peptides, obtained before COVID-19 vaccination. These receptors originate from a human donor who received a COVID-19 vaccine. CDR3s include the opening cysteine and the closing phenylalanine or tryptophan. D genes are given only for firm matches. Clone size, where shown, is once, few, many, or a class for clones that have expanded.

j_call v_call cdr3_length clone_size d_call cdr3_nt cdr3_aa
TRBJ1-3 TRBV9 14 few NA TGTGCCAGCAGCGTAGAGTCCTCTGGAAACACCATATATTTT CASSVESSGNTIYF
TRBJ2-6 TRBV30 22 NA NA TGTGCCTGGAGTGTACTGGGCCCCTTTCTCCTACACCGAGCCTCTGGGGCCAACGTCCTGACTTTC CAWSVLGPFLLHRASGANVLTF
TRBJ2-6 TRBV25-1 12 NA NA TGTGCCAGCCGCCGAGGGGCCAACGTCCTGACTTTC CASRRGANVLTF
TRBJ1-2 TRBV7-9 15 NA NA TGTGCCAGCAGCTTATCTAATCAGCTGCCATCGGGCTACACCTTC CASSLSNQLPSGYTF
TRBJ2-5 TRBV6-4 15 NA NA TGTGCCAGCAGCGACAGTAGTGGATCCCAAGAGACCCAGTACTTC CASSDSSGSQETQYF
TRBJ2-1 TRBV24-1 16 NA TRBD1 TGTGCCACCAGTGATTTGCAGGGACAGGGTTTTAATGAGCAGTTCTTC CATSDLQGQGFNEQFF
TRBJ2-2 TRBV15 13 NA NA TGTGCCACCCGCCCAACGAACACCGGGGAGCTGTTTTTT CATRPTNTGELFF
TRBJ1-4 TRBV4-1 16 NA NA TGCGCCAGCAGCCAAGAAACAACGGTCAGCGGGGAAAAACTGTTTTTT CASSQETTVSGEKLFF
TRBJ2-5 TRBV20-1 14 NA TRBD1 TGCAGTGCTAGTAGGACAGGGATAGAAGAGACCCAGTACTTC CSASRTGIEETQYF
TRBJ1-4 TRBV5-6 16 NA NA TGTGCCAGCAGCTTTAGTGGCCGAGGGGTTAATGAAAAACTGTTTTTT CASSFSGRGVNEKLFF
TRBJ1-5 TRBV10-2 14 once TRBD1 TGCGCCAGCAGGGGACAGGGGGCAATTCAGCCCCAGCATTTT CASRGQGAIQPQHF
TRBJ1-5 TRBV3-1/TRBV3-2 15 few NA TGTGCCAGCAGCCAAGCCGGAACGGGCAATCAGCCCCAGCATTTT CASSQAGTGNQPQHF
TRBJ2-3 TRBV4-3 17 NA TRBD2 TGCGCCAGCAGCCAGGATCCCGTTGTCGGGGGGAGGGATACGCAGTATTTT CASSQDPVVGGRDTQYF
TRBJ2-5 TRBV4-3 15 NA TRBD2 TGCGCCAGCAGCCAAGATCGGGGGGGCCAAGAGACCCAGTACTTC CASSQDRGGQETQYF
TRBJ2-2 TRBV4-3 15 NA NA TGCGCCAGCAGCCAAGAAGGGACTCCCACCGGGGAGCTGTTTTTT CASSQEGTPTGELFF
TRBJ1-3 TRBV14 14 few NA TGTGCCAGCAGCCCGGGACATTCTGGAAACACCATATATTTT CASSPGHSGNTIYF
TRBJ1-2 TRBV3-1/TRBV3-2 16 NA NA TGTGCCAGCAGCCGCGGCGGGGGGCCCGCTAACTATGGCTACACCTTC CASSRGGGPANYGYTF
TRBJ2-5 TRBV6-1 15 NA TRBD2 TGTGCCAGCAGTGAGATGGCGGGGGGCAAAGAGACCCAGTACTTC CASSEMAGGKETQYF
TRBJ1-1 TRBV5-1 13 NA NA TGCGCCAGCAGACGGGGGGCGAACACTGAAGCTTTCTTT CASRRGANTEAFF
TRBJ2-2 TRBV18 14 NA NA TGTGCCAGCTCAGTCGGACGGGAGTCCGGGGAGCTGTTTTTT CASSVGRESGELFF
TRBJ1-2 TRBV10-3 13 NA NA TGTGCCATCAGTAAGGGGGGTGGTTTCGGCTACACCTTC CAISKGGGFGYTF
TRBJ1-1 TRBV27 15 NA NA TGTGCCAGCAGTTTCGCAGGGGCCCGAAACACTGAAGCTTTCTTT CASSFAGARNTEAFF
TRBJ1-3 TRBV27 16 few NA TGTGCCAGCAGTTTGACTACAGGGCACTCTGGAAACACCATATATTTT CASSLTTGHSGNTIYF
TRBJ2-3 TRBV19 15 NA TRBD1 TGTGCCAGTAGTACCCACAGGGGGCCGGCAGATACGCAGTATTTT CASSTHRGPADTQYF